The clone carrying this TCR beta chain was recorded a few times. Antigen specificity is unknown. This may arise from a read error, as a much more abundant clone is one base away. The CDR3 contains 15 residues. Germline V gene sequence: CDR1 DFQATT, CDR2 SNEGSKA (reference sequence). Trimming cost V 6 bases and J 4 bases, with 21 bases left between them. The data originate from a study of molecular identifiers for immune sequencing clone quantification. Methods described previously were used for bulk TCR libraries, and listed TCR primers were applied. TCRdb ran MiXCR on the PCR reads and lists one entry per CDR3 protein. This sample has just over 40,000 distinct CDR3 sequences; 24% occur once, and the top ten carry around 0.97%. Study conclusions and caveats: Researchers reportedly could pick up spiked Jurkat TCR RNA from one cell mixed into about 1 million naive cells. Identical TCR molecules can share a barcode, and this sharing could underestimate highly expanded clone sizes.

The sequenced sample was naive CD8+ T cells from blood, with Jurkat cell RNA spiked in. The subset is: FACS-sorted CD8+CD4-CCR7+CD45RA+ naive T cells. This sequence joins TRBV20-1 and TRBJ2-5; possible D gene TRBD2, 5 bases. This TCR was recovered from a human donor in good health. Some libraries in this study had Jurkat cell RNA spiked in. CDR3 DNA sequence: TGCAGTGCCAACTATCTTAGCAGGAGGTTAGAGACCCAGTACTTC. This encodes CSANYLSRRLETQYF.